The entry below gives a single T cell receptor beta chain sequence along with its context. This clonotype was seen repeatedly, ten times or more. It lacks a known antigen. Base qualities are not recorded, but no much larger clone differs from it by a single base. This sample was taken from a study of naive and memory T cell subsets (dated by TCRdb to 2016 to 2017). Notes on the research overall: Sorted naive and memory T cell subsets from peripheral blood were analyzed in the study using a UMI-based, open-source pipeline for TCR alpha and beta sequencing. The functional CMV T cell responses agreed completely with IgG serology results. RNA was DNase-treated and reverse transcribed with TCR constant-region primers, mostly using SuperScript III. Here is what the overall study found, with its caveats: TCR abundance followed a power law with an exponent that was different for naive and memory subsets but consistent across the three individuals. Naive repertoires, especially CD8, contained a few larger clonotypes, possibly memory cells re-expressing CD45RA. No ground truth was available to validate the repertoire findings for the naive and memory subsets. Single alpha or beta chain sequences, rather than paired alpha/beta receptors, were used to define clonotypes. RNA-based TCR counts may be affected by expression changes linked to T cell activation and differentiation. In both CD4 and CD8 cells, the Gini index increased while Shannon and inverse Simpson diversity decreased from naive through CM, EM and EMRA. After error correction, only a single occurrence was seen for over 85% of naive TCR sequences, so much steeper abundance distributions were produced than in memory subsets.

V loses 0 bases at its end and J loses 13 bases; junction bases beyond the gene matches: 9. CDR3 length: 13 amino acids, cysteine to phenylalanine. The retained sequence is limited to the CDR3, 39 bases, with the frame set at the first base. CDR1 and CDR2, looked up from the germline V gene, are ENHRY and SYGVKD. The library was made by UMI-ligation and nested PCR. The beta constant-region primer consisted of an equimolar mixture of two oligonucleotides that together covered TRBC1 and TRBC2. A single-stranded oligonucleotide containing the SP2 primer and a 12-nucleotide UMI was joined to the 3' end of the cDNA by T4 RNA ligase 1. Four rounds of PCR, combining the SP2 primer with nested alpha and beta constant-region primers, were used to amplify the ligated cDNA. The ligation reaction was kept at 16 degrees C for roughly 19-24 hours. PCR2 was typically run as a SYBR Green qPCR and stopped at a predetermined threshold to prevent over-amplification. Every purification after the first one was done using Agencourt AMPure XP magnetic beads. Libraries were quantified by Qubit and checked on a TapeStation, with a main peak expected near 650 bp. The pooled libraries were sequenced on an Illumina MiSeq using v2 2x251 paired-end kits, which usually yielded roughly 0.85-2.2 million reads per sample. Each sample's library went into the pool at 4 to 4.5 nM, and about 5-7.5% PhiX was added to help with cluster recognition. On the authors' methods: Decombinator assigned V and J genes to Demultiplexor-processed FASTQ reads by tag matching, allowing a single base-pair mismatch. By using UMIs, Collapsinator corrected both sequencing errors and the frequency errors caused by PCR heterogeneity. CDR3Translator translated TCRs and extracted CDR3s from the conserved cysteine to the FGXG phenylalanine, flagging non-productive sequences. Gini, Shannon entropy and inverse Simpson indices were calculated on repertoires subsampled to equal numbers of UMI-defined TCRs. Power-law fits to clonotype abundance distributions were performed by maximum likelihood within the linear range. When run on a single naive CD8 sample, MIGEC and the pipeline yielded similar UMI counts, similar unique TCR numbers and similar clonal distributions. One analysis removed from the naive repertoire any naive TCRs that were also present in any memory subset from the same donor. A set of approximately 6,800 CMV-associated CDR3 sequences, compiled from VDJdb and a published dataset, was used to search the repertoires. TCRdb reran the public reads through fastp at Q25 and MiXCR, keeping productive beta chains. One record per CDR3 amino acid sequence lists the most common genes and DNA. TCRdb, rather than the study authors, made the V and J calls. The sample table shows roughly 140,000 distinct CDR3 sequences, and approximately 17% are seen once. Around 0.14% of the sample lies in the top ten.

Separate amplification of TCR alpha and beta chain libraries was performed from the second PCR step onward. Donor CMV status was determined by IFNgamma production from CD4+ T cells after overnight stimulation of fresh PBMCs with CMV viral lysate. CD4 T cells were positively selected with Miltenyi beads, followed by positive selection of CD8 T cells from the CD4-negative fraction. Cells stained for CD3, CD4, CD8, CD45RA, CD27 and a live/dead dye were sorted on a BD Aria II into four subsets by CD45RA and CD27. A few healthy volunteers provided blood, and each donor's sample was split into CD4 and CD8 T cells and then further divided into four differentiation subsets. Around 110 ml of peripheral blood was taken from each donor, and PBMC were separated by density-gradient centrifugation on Ficoll-Paque PLUS. After sorting, cells were lysed in RLT buffer, RNA was extracted using a Qiagen RNeasy kit, and the extracted RNA was stored at -80 degrees C.

The chain is made from TRBV10-3 and TRBJ2-7, and 7 junction bases match TRBD1. This TCR was recovered from a human donor in good health. Material for sequencing was naive CD4+ T cells from blood. Taken with the paper, the label for cell subset or site translates to: naive T cells, CD45RA high CD27+. The bases are TGTGCCATCAGTGAGTCTATATTACAGGGGCAATACTTC. This translates into CAISESILQGQYF.